These T cell receptor beta chains were read from a single sample in a study of human T cells and chemical hapten exposure. TCRdb reprocessed the RACE reads with MiXCR, giving one entry per CDR3 protein. The sample records tens of thousands of distinct CDR3 sequences, approximately 10% being singletons. The sequences come from whole blood, collected in connection with sensitization to the hapten diphenylcyclopropenone (DPC). The receptors stem from a woman in her forties or fifties with alopecia areata. Some clones in this sample may be carry-over from other donors' samples. CDR3s include the opening cysteine and the closing phenylalanine or tryptophan. The D gene is left open where the match is weak. Only some rows state a clone size, as once, few, many or a class for expanded clones.

many	TRBD2	TRBV24-1	TRBJ2-1	CATSSSGASGRYYNEQFF	TGTGCCACCAGCTCTTCGGGGGCTAGCGGGAGGTACTACAATGAGCAGTTCTTC
few	.	TRBV20-1	TRBJ2-7	CSARAGLVSYEQYF	TGCAGTGCTAGAGCGGGATTAGTCTCCTACGAGCAGTACTTC
few	TRBD2	TRBV20-1	TRBJ2-1	CSASPGLAGENEQFF	TGCAGTGCTTCTCCGGGACTAGCGGGAGAAAATGAGCAGTTCTTC
few	.	TRBV7-2	TRBJ2-7	CASGRGRGEQYF	TGTGCCAGTGGTCGGGGGCGAGGCGAGCAGTACTTC
many	.	TRBV11-2	TRBJ2-5	CASSFRTGEGGETQYF	TGTGCCAGCAGCTTTAGGACCGGCGAGGGAGGTGAGACCCAGTACTTC
many	.	TRBV14	TRBJ2-2	CASSQQNTGELFF	TGTGCCAGCAGCCAGCAGAACACCGGGGAGCTGTTTTTT
few	TRBD1	TRBV5-1	TRBJ1-6	CASSSPQGAANHRSSYNSPLHF	TGCGCCAGCAGCTCCCCCCAGGGGGCCGCCAACCACCGGAGCTCCTATAATTCACCCCTCCACTTT
many	.	TRBV9	TRBJ2-1	CASSEQGGLVVGNEQFF	TGTGCCAGCAGCGAACAAGGGGGACTGGTGGTGGGCAATGAGCAGTTCTTC
many	.	TRBV3-1	TRBJ2-7	CASSQGVGDEQYF	TGTGCCAGCAGCCAGGGGGTTGGAGACGAGCAGTACTTC
many	TRBD2	TRBV12-3/TRBV12-4	TRBJ2-1	CASSPPTSGVYNEQFF	TGTGCCAGCAGTCCCCCGACTAGCGGGGTGTACAATGAGCAGTTCTTC
many	.	TRBV6-2/TRBV6-3	TRBJ2-4	CASSQTPSGNIQYF	TGTGCCAGCAGCCAGACCCCCAGCGGGAACATTCAGTACTTC
few	.	TRBV11-3	TRBJ1-1	CASSFSQGNTEAFF	TGTGCCAGCAGCTTCTCTCAGGGGAACACTGAAGCTTTCTTT
few	.	TRBV12-3/TRBV12-4	TRBJ1-1	CASRVYTEAFF	TGTGCCAGCAGGGTCTACACTGAAGCTTTCTTT
.	TRBD1	TRBV6-6	TRBJ1-4	CASSYSQGGDEKLFF	TGTGCCAGCAGTTACTCCCAGGGGGGGGATGAAAAACTGTTTTTT
many	TRBD2	TRBV20-1	TRBJ2-1	CSARHGLAGLNEQFF	TGCAGTGCTAGACACGGACTAGCGGGACTCAATGAGCAGTTCTTC
.	.	TRBV24-1	TRBJ1-1	CATSDRGVEAFF	TGTGCCACCAGTGATCGCGGTGTTGAAGCTTTCTTT
many	.	TRBV7-9	TRBJ1-1	CASSSTGSDTRAFF	TGTGCCAGCAGCTCAACAGGGTCGGATACGCGGGCTTTCTTT
many	.	TRBV6-6	TRBJ1-1	CASMRVNTEAFF	TGTGCCAGCATGAGGGTGAACACTGAAGCTTTCTTT
.	TRBD2	TRBV20-1	TRBJ2-3	CSATRTSGTDTQYF	TGCAGTGCCACCCGGACTAGCGGCACAGATACGCAGTATTTT
few	.	TRBV14	TRBJ2-1	CASSQGLLAFSSYNEQFF	TGTGCCAGCAGCCAAGGTCTTCTAGCGTTCAGCTCCTACAATGAGCAGTTCTTC
.	.	TRBV30	TRBJ1-2	CAWSVRGFDGYTF	TGTGCCTGGAGTGTACGAGGGTTTGATGGCTACACCTTC
few	.	TRBV20-1	TRBJ2-6	CSAREGGGANVLTF	TGCAGTGCTAGAGAGGGAGGCGGGGCCAACGTCCTGACTTTC
many	TRBD1	TRBV18	TRBJ1-5	CASSPNRQGHQPQHF	TGTGCCAGCTCACCCAATCGACAGGGGCATCAGCCCCAGCATTTT
.	TRBD2	TRBV5-1	TRBJ2-3	CASSLTSGRAQADTQYF	TGCGCCAGCAGCCTTACTAGCGGGAGGGCCCAGGCAGATACGCAGTATTTT
many	.	TRBV28	TRBJ2-3	CASSGGGSDADTQYF	TGTGCCAGCAGTGGGGGAGGCAGCGACGCAGATACGCAGTATTTT
many	.	TRBV7-9	TRBJ1-2	CASSPPGANYGYTF	TGTGCCAGCAGCCCCCCCGGGGCGAACTATGGCTACACCTTC
.	TRBD2	TRBV19	TRBJ2-1	CASSPWTSGRIDNEQFF	TGTGCCAGTAGCCCCTGGACTAGCGGGAGGATCGACAATGAGCAGTTCTTC
.	.	TRBV9	TRBJ1-1	CASSPKGDEAFF	TGTGCCAGCAGCCCAAAAGGGGATGAAGCTTTCTTT
many	.	TRBV24-1	TRBJ2-5	CATAGVSETQYF	TGTGCCACCGCAGGGGTGTCGGAGACCCAGTACTTC
few	TRBD2	TRBV2	TRBJ2-1	CASSEGTSQSYNEQFF	TGTGCCAGCAGTGAGGGGACTAGCCAATCCTACAATGAGCAGTTCTTC
many	TRBD1	TRBV5-1	TRBJ1-5	CASSRGTGGNNQPQHF	TGCGCCAGCAGCCGAGGGACAGGGGGGAACAATCAGCCCCAGCATTTT
few	.	TRBV7-2	TRBJ2-1	CASSSGPYAYNEQFF	TGTGCCAGCAGCTCTGGGCCATATGCCTACAATGAGCAGTTCTTC
many	.	TRBV24-1	TRBJ2-2	CATSATGTGELFF	TGTGCCACCAGTGCTACCGGGACCGGGGAGCTGTTTTTT
many	TRBD1	TRBV6-2/TRBV6-3	TRBJ2-5	CASRGTGTYQETQYF	TGTGCCAGCCGAGGGACAGGGACGTACCAAGAGACCCAGTACTTC
few	.	TRBV12-3/TRBV12-4	TRBJ2-2	CASGKFTGELFF	TGTGCCAGCGGAAAGTTCACCGGGGAGCTGTTTTTT
many	TRBD1	TRBV30	TRBJ1-1	CAWSVRRQGANKNTEAFF	TGTGCCTGGAGTGTACGGAGACAGGGGGCAAATAAGAACACTGAAGCTTTCTTT
medium-sized	.	TRBV29-1	TRBJ2-7	CSVRGAGSSYEQYF	TGCAGCGTTCGTGGAGCGGGCAGCTCCTACGAGCAGTACTTC
few	TRBD1	TRBV20-1	TRBJ2-7	CSASPGQGLVYEQYF	TGCAGTGCTAGCCCGGGACAGGGGTTGGTCTACGAGCAGTACTTC
few	.	TRBV11-2	TRBJ2-7	CASSFGDVLYEQYF	TGTGCCAGCAGCTTCGGGGACGTTCTCTACGAGCAGTACTTC
few	TRBD1	TRBV7-3	TRBJ2-2	CASSPGTGSGTGELFF	TGTGCCAGCAGCCCCGGGACAGGGTCGGGAACCGGGGAGCTGTTTTTT
.	TRBD2	TRBV2	TRBJ2-2	CASSEGREKGTGELFF	TGTGCCAGCAGTGAAGGGCGGGAGAAAGGCACCGGGGAGCTGTTTTTT
few	TRBD1	TRBV6-5	TRBJ2-7	CASSLDRDPYEQYF	TGTGCCAGCAGCCTCGACAGGGACCCCTACGAGCAGTACTTC
few	.	TRBV6-2/TRBV6-3	TRBJ2-5	CASSPFDQETQYF	TGTGCCAGCAGCCCATTCGATCAAGAGACCCAGTACTTC